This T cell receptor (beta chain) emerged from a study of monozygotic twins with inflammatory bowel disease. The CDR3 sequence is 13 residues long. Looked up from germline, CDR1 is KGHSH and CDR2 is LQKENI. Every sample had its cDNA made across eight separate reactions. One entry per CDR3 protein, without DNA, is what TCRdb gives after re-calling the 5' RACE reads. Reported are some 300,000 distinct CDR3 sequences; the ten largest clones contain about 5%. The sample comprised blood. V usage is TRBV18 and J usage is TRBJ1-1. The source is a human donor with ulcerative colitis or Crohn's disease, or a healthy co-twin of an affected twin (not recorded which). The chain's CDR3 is CASLTGMNTEAFF.